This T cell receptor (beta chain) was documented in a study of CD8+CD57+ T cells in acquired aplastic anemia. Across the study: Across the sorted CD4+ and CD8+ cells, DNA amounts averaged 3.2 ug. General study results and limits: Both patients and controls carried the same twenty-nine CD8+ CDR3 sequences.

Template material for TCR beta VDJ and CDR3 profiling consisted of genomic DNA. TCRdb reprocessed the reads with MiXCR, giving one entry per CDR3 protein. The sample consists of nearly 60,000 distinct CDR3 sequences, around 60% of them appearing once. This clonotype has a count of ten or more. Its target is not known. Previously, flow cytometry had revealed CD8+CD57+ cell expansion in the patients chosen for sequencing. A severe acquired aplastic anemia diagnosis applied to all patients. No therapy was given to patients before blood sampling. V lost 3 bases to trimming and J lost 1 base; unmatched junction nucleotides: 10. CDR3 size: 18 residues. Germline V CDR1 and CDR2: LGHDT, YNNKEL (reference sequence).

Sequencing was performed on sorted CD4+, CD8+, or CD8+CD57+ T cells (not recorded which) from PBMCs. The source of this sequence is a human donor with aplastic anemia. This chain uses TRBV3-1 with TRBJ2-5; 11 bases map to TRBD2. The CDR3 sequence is CASSHRLAGGLLQETQYF. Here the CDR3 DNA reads TGTGCCAGCAGCCATAGGCTAGCGGGGGGTTTACTCCAAGAGACCCAGTACTTC.